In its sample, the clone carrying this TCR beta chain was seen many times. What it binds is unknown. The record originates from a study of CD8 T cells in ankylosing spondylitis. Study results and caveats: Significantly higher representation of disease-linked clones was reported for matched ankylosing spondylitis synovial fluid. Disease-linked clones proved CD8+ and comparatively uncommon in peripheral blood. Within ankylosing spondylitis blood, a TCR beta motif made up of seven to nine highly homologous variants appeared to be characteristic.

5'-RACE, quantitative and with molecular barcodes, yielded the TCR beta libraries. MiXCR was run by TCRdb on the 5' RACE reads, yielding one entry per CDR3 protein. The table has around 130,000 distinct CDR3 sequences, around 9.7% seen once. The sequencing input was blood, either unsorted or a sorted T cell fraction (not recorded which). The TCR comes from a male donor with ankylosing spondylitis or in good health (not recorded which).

The CDR3 reads CASSTGDTEPQHF. CDR3 bases: TGTGCCAGCAGTACAGGTGATACGGAGCCCCAGCATTTT. The chain carries TRBV12-3 or TRBV12-4 and TRBJ1-5; D is possibly TRBD1 (5 bases). CDR3 length: 13 residues. V was pared by 5 bases and J by 8 bases, with 13 bases between.